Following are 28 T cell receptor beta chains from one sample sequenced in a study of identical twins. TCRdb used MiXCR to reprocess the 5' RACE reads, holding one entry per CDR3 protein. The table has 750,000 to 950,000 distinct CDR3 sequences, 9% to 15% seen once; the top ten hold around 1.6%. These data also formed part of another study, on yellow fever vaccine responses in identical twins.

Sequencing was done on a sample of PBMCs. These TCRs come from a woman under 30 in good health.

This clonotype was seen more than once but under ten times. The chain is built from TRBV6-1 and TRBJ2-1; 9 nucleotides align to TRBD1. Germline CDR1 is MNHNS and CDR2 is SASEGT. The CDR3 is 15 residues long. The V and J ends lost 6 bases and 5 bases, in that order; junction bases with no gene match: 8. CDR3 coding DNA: TGTGCCAGCAGCCTACAGGGGGCCGGACACAATGAGCAGTTCTTC. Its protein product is CASSLQGAGHNEQFF.

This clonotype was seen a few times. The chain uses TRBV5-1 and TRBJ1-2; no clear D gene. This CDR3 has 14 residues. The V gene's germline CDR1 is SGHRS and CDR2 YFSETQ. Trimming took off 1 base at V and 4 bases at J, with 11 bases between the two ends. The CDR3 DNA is TGCGCCAGCAGCTTGCGGTCGGCCAGCTATGGCTACACCTTC. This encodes CASSLRSASYGYTF.

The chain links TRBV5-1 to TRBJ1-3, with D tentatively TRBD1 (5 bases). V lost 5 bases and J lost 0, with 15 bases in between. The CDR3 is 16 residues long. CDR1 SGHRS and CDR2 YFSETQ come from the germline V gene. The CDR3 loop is CASRPGTESSGNTIYF. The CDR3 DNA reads TGCGCCAGCAGACCCGGGACGGAGTCCTCTGGAAACACCATATATTTT.

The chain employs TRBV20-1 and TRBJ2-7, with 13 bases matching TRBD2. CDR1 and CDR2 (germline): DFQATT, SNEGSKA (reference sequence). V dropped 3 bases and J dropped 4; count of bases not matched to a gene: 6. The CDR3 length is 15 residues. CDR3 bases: TGCAGTGCTAGGGATCCGGGACTAGCGGGGTACGAGCAGTACTTC. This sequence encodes CSARDPGLAGYEQYF.

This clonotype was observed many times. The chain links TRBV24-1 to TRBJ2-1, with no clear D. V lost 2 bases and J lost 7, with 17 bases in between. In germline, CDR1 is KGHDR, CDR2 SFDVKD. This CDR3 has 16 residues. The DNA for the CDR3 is TGTGCCACCAGTGATTATGACCTTAGTTTGTTGAATGAGCAGTTCTTC. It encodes CATSDYDLSLLNEQFF.

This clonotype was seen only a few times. CDR3: CASSQGGRDHSYEQYF. CDR3 DNA sequence: TGTGCCAGCAGCCAAGGGGGTCGGGACCACTCCTACGAGCAGTACTTC. V gene TRBV3-1 combines with J gene TRBJ2-7, with D tentatively TRBD1 or TRBD2 (5 bases each). Trimming took 1 base from V and 0 from J, leaving 13 bases between them. Germline CDR1 LGHDT, CDR2 YNNKEL (reference sequence). This CDR3 comprises 16 residues.

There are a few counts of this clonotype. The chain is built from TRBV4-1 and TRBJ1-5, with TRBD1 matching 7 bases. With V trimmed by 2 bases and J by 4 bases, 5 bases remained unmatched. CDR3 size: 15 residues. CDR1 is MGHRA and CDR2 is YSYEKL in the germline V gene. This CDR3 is CASSQQTGTNQPQHF. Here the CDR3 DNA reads TGCGCCAGCAGCCAACAGACAGGGACAAATCAGCCCCAGCATTTT.

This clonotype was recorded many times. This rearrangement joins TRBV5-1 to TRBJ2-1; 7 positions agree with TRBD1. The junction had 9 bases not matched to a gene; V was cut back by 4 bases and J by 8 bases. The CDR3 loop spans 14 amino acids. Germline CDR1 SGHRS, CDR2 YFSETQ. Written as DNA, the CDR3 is TGCGCCAGCAGCCAGGGACAGCTTTGGGATGAGCAGTTCTTC. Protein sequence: CASSQGQLWDEQFF.

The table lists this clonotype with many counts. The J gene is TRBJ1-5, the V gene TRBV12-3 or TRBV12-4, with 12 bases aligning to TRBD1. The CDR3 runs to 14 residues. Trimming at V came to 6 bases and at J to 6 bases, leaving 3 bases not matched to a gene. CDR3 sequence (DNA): TGTGCCAGCAGGGGGACAGGGGGCTCTCAGCCCCAGCATTTT. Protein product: CASRGTGGSQPQHF.

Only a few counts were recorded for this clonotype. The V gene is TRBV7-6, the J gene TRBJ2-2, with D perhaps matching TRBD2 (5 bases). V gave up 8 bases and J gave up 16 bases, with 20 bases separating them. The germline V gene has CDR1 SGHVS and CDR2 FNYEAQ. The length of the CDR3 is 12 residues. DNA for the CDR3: TGTGCCAGCGGGAGCGCCTCTGGGTCCAGGTTTTTT. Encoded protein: CASGSASGSRFF.

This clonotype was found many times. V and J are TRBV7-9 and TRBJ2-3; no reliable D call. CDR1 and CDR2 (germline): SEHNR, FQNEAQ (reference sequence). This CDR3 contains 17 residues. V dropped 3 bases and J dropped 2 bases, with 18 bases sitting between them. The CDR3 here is CASSFGEEWWTTDTQYF. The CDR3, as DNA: TGTGCCAGCAGCTTCGGCGAGGAATGGTGGACCACAGATACGCAGTATTTT.

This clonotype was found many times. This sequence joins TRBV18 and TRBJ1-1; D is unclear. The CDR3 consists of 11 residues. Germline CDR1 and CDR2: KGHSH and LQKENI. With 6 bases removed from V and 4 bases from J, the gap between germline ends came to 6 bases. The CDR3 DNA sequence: TGTGCCAGCTCCACGGTCACTGAAGCTTTCTTT. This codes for CASSTVTEAFF.

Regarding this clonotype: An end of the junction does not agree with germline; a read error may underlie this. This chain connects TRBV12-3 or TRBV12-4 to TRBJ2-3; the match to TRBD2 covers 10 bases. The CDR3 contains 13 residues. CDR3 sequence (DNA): TGCCGGGGGACTAGCGACTGCACAGATACGCAGTATTTT. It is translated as CRGTSDCTDTQYF.

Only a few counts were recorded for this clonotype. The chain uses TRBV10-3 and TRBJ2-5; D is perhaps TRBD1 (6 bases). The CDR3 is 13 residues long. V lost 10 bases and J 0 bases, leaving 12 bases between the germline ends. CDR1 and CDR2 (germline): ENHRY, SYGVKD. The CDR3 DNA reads TGTGCCACCGGGAAGGGGGACCAAGAGACCCAGTACTTC. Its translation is CATGKGDQETQYF.

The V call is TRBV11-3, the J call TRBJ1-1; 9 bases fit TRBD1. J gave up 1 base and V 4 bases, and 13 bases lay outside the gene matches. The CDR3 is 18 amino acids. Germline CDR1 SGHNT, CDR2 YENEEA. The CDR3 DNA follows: TGTGCCAGCAGCTCCTCCATAACAGGGGGCGTCGGGAACACTGAAGCTTTCTTT. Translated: CASSSSITGGVGNTEAFF.

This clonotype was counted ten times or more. In DNA form, the CDR3 reads TGTGCCAGCAGTTTTAACGTAGGGAACACTGAAGCTTTCTTT. Its translation: CASSFNVGNTEAFF. The chain is built from TRBV27 and TRBJ1-1; D remains ambiguous. The CDR3 has 14 amino acids. Per the germline V gene, CDR1 is MNHEY and CDR2 is SMNVEV (reference sequence). The ends were cut back, 3 bases at V and 1 base at J, with 9 bases in the middle.

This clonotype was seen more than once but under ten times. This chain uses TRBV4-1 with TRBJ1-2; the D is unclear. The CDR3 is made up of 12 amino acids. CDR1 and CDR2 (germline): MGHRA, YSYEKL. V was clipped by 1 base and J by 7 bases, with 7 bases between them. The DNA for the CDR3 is TGCGCCAGCAGCCAAGGGGCTCGTGGCTACACCTTC. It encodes CASSQGARGYTF.

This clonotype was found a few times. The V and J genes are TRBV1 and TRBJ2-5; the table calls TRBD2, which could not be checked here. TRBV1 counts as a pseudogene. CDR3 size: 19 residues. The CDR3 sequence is CTSSPLRGLAGPTQETQYF. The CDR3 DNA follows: TGCACCAGCAGCCCCCTAAGGGGGCTAGCGGGACCAACTCAAGAGACCCAGTACTTC.

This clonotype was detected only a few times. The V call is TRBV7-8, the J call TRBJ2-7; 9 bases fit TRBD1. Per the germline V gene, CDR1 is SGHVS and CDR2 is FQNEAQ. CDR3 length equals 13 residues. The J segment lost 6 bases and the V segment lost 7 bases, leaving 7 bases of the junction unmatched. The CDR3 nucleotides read TGTGCCAGCAACAGGGACAGGGAGAGCGAGCAGTACTTC. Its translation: CASNRDRESEQYF.

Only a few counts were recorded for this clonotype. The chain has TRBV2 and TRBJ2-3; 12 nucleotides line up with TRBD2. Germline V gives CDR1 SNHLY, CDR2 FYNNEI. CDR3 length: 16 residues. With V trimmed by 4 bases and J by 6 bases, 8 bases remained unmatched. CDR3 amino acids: CASSGPTSGSDDTQYF. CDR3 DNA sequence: TGTGCCAGCAGTGGGCCGACTAGCGGGAGTGACGATACGCAGTATTTT. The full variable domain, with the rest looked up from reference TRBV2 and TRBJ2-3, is EPEVTQTPSHQVTQMGQEVILRCVPISNHLYFYWYRQILGQKVEFLVSFYNNEISEKSEIFDDQFSVERPDGSNFTLKIRSTKLEDSAMYFCASSGPTSGSDDTQYFGPGTRLTVL.

The CDR3 reads CASSQEAQGIMNTEAFF. CDR3 nucleotide sequence: TGCGCCAGCAGCCAAGAAGCGCAGGGAATAATGAACACTGAAGCTTTCTTT. The chain has TRBV4-1 and TRBJ1-1; D may be TRBD1 (5 bases). Germline V gives CDR1 MGHRA, CDR2 YSYEKL. Trimming took 0 bases from V and 0 from J, leaving 14 bases between them. The CDR3 loop spans 17 amino acids.

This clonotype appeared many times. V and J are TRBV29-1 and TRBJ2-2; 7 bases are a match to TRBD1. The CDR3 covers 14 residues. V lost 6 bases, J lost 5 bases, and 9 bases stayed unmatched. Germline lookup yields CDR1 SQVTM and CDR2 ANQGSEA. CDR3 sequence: CSVATGARTGELFF. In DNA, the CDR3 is TGCAGCGTGGCAACAGGGGCTAGGACCGGGGAGCTGTTTTTT.

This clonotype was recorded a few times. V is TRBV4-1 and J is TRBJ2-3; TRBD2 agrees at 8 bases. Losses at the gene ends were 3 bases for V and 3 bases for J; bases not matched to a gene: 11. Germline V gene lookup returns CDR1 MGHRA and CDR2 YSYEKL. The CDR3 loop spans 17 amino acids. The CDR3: CASSHEAGVRATDTQYF. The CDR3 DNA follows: TGCGCCAGCAGCCATGAAGCGGGAGTCCGGGCTACAGATACGCAGTATTTT.

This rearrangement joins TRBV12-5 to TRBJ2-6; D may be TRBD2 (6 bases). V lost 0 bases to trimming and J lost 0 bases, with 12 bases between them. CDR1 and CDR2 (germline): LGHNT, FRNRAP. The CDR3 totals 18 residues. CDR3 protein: CASGLVSKEGSGANVLTF. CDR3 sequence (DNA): TGTGCTAGTGGTTTGGTATCCAAGGAGGGCTCTGGGGCCAACGTCCTGACTTTC.

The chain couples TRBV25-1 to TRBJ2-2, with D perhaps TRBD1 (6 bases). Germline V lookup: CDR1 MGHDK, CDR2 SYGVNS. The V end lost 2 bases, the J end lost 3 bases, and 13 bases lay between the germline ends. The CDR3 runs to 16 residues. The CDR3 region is CASSETGRGYTGELFF. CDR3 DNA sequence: TGTGCCAGCAGTGAAACGGGCAGGGGTTACACCGGGGAGCTGTTTTTT.

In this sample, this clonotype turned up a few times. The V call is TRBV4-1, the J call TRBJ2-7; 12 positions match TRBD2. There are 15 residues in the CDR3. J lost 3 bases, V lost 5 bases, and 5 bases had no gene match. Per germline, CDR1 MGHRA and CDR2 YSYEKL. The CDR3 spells CASSIGLAGNYEQYV. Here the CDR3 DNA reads TGCGCCAGCAGCATAGGACTAGCGGGGAACTACGAGCAGTACGTC.

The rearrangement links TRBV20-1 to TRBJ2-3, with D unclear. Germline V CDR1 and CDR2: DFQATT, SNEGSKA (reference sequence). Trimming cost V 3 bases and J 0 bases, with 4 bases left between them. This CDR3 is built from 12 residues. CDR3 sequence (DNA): TGCAGTGCTAGTTGGAGCACAGATACGCAGTATTTT. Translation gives CSASWSTDTQYF.

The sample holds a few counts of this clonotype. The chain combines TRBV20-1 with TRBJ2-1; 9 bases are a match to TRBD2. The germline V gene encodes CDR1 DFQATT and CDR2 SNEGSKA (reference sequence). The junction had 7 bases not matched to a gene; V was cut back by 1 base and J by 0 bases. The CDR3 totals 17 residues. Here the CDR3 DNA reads TGCAGTGCTAGAGGGGGTAGCGGGAGTAACTCCTACAATGAGCAGTTCTTC. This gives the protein CSARGGSGSNSYNEQFF.